The 29 T cell receptor beta chains listed next were all sequenced from one sample in a study of cytomegalovirus exposure and HLA in healthy donors. PCR amplification relied on 60 Vbeta primers (plus 13 Jbeta primers). Repertoires were generated with immunoSEQ multiplex PCR, while TCRdb's copy carries only in-frame clones and drops some. The sample yields 130,000 to 150,000 clones, 60% to 80% seen once. Sequenced material: PBMCs. Source of these receptors: a male donor in good health and CMV-seronegative.

V gene TRBV11-3 combines with J gene TRBJ2-3, with a tentative D call TRBD1 (6 bases). This CDR3 contains 14 residues. In germline, CDR1 is SGHNT, CDR2 YENEEA. V lost 5 bases to trimming and J lost 5 bases, with 14 bases between them. DNA for the CDR3: TGTGCCAGCAGCACCCAAGGGGGTGTAGATACGCAGTATTTT. Protein: CASSTQGGVDTQYF.

V gene TRBV19 combines with J gene TRBJ2-1; D uncertain. Per germline, CDR1 LNHDA and CDR2 SQIVND (reference sequence). V lost 3 bases, J lost 5 bases, and 8 bases lay in between. The length of the CDR3 is 13 residues. For the CDR3, the DNA is TGTGCCAGTAGTATCCAGGAAGACAATGAGCAGTTCTTC. Translation: CASSIQEDNEQFF.

The table lists this clone with a few counts. This rearrangement joins TRBV5-1 to TRBJ2-5; D possibly corresponds to TRBD2 (5 bases). Deletions cut 2 bases from V and 1 base from J, with 15 bases between. Germline V gives CDR1 SGHRS, CDR2 YFSETQ. The CDR3 spans 16 residues. The CDR3 region is CASSFRGSEFQETQYF. CDR3 nucleotides: TGCGCCAGCAGCTTCCGGGGTTCGGAATTCCAAGAGACCCAGTACTTC.

This sequence joins TRBV25-1 and TRBJ2-3, with TRBD1 identical over 7 bases. The CDR3 consists of 16 residues. The germline V gene has CDR1 MGHDK and CDR2 SYGVNS. As DNA, the CDR3 is TGTGTTTGCTCCGGCGTGGACAGGTCAGCCACAGATACGCAGTATTTT. This encodes CVCSGVDRSATDTQYF.

As regards this clone: One junction end does not reproduce the germline sequence, and a read error may be involved. The gene calls are TRBV7-2 and TRBJ2-5, with 7 nucleotides matching TRBD1. The CDR3 is 17 residues long. CDR1 and CDR2 from the germline V gene are SGHTA and FQGNSA. The CDR3 nucleotides read TGTGCCAGTAGCTTAGCAGGGGGACCGAGGACCCGGGAGACCCAGTACTTC. As protein: CASSLAGGPRTRETQYF.

The chain links TRBV7-3 to TRBJ1-1, with 8 bases matching TRBD1. CDR3 length equals 14 residues. Trimming removed 6 bases from V and 3 bases from J; junction bases left unmatched: 6. CDR1 is SGHTA and CDR2 is FQGTGA in the germline V gene. DNA for the CDR3: TGTGCCAGCAGTCCAGGGGGCGTTTACACTGAAGCTTTCTTT. Translated: CASSPGGVYTEAFF. The whole variable domain, filled in from reference TRBV7-3 and TRBJ1-1, reads GAGVSQTPSNKVTEKGKYVELRCDPISGHTALYWYRQSLGQGPEFLIYFQGTGAADDSGLPNDRFFAVRPEGSVSTLKIQRTERGDSAVYLCASSPGGVYTEAFFGQGTRLTVV.

This rearrangement joins TRBV7-2 to TRBJ2-1; a weak D match, TRBD2 (6 bases). The CDR3 contains 14 residues. The germline gives CDR1 SGHTA, CDR2 FQGNSA. Trimming stripped 5 bases from V and 6 bases from J, with 14 bases between. The CDR3 DNA sequence: TGTGCCAGCAGCGCACCCCGTAGCGGCAATGAGCAGTTCTTC. Translated, it gives CASSAPRSGNEQFF.

The chain links TRBV2 to TRBJ1-1; a weak D match, TRBD1 (6 bases). V dropped 8 bases and J dropped 3 bases, with 16 bases sitting between them. The V gene's germline CDR1 is SNHLY and CDR2 FYNNEI. The length of the CDR3 is 14 residues. The CDR3 DNA is TGTGCCAGCGCCCCACCCACAGGGTACACTGAAGCTTTCTTT. Residues: CASAPPTGYTEAFF.

This chain connects TRBV4-2 to TRBJ1-6; D unresolved. V was clipped by 1 base and J by 1 base, with 5 bases between them. The germline gives CDR1 LGHNA, CDR2 YNFKEQ. The CDR3 covers 15 residues. CDR3 region: CASSQGRSYNSPLHF. The DNA for the CDR3 is TGTGCCAGCAGCCAAGGGAGGTCCTATAATTCACCCCTCCACTTT.

The rearrangement joins TRBV9 to TRBJ1-1, with D unresolved. Trimming pared 4 bases from V and 0 bases from J, leaving 7 bases between. CDR3 length: 13 residues. Germline V lookup: CDR1 SGDLS, CDR2 YYNGEE. The CDR3 loop reads CASSPRMNTEAFF. CDR3 nucleotide sequence: TGTGCCAGCAGCCCGCGGATGAACACTGAAGCTTTCTTT.

This clone has more than one count but fewer than ten. V is TRBV27 and J is TRBJ2-7; 7 bases match TRBD1. V was pared by 5 bases and J by 5 bases, with 3 bases of the junction left unmatched. CDR1 is MNHEY, CDR2 SMNVEV, per germline (reference sequence). The CDR3 runs to 12 residues. DNA for the CDR3: TGTGCCAGCAGTGACAGGGCAAACGAGCAGTACTTC. Protein product: CASSDRANEQYF.

DNA of the CDR3: TGTGCCAGCAGCCCGGGGGGGAACACCGGGGAGCTGTTTTTT. Its protein is CASSPGGNTGELFF. V usage is TRBV11-3 and J usage is TRBJ2-2; TRBD2 aligns across 7 bases. Germline CDR1 and CDR2: SGHNT and YENEEA. With 5 bases clipped from V and 1 base from J, the junction kept 1 base outside the gene matches. There are 14 residues in the CDR3.

The rearrangement links TRBV30 to TRBJ1-1, with 8 nucleotides matching TRBD1. V gave up 0 bases and J gave up 7 bases; unmatched junction bases: 13. The CDR3 consists of 16 residues. Germline loops: CDR1 GTSNPN, CDR2 SVGIG (reference sequence). DNA of the CDR3: TGTGCCTGGAGTGTATTCGGGCAGGGGGCCCGTCGTGAAGCTTTCTTT. Protein: CAWSVFGQGARREAFF.

With respect to this clone: This clone may be a read error of a much larger clone one base away. The sample carries other DNA sequences with the same CDR3. This chain connects TRBV5-1 to TRBJ1-1; D is possibly TRBD1 (6 bases). The CDR3 loop spans 14 amino acids. V was trimmed by 4 bases and J by 1 base, leaving 11 bases between them. The germline gives CDR1 SGHRS, CDR2 YFSETQ. CDR3: CASSLEGGNTEAFF. The DNA of the CDR3 is TGCGCCAGCAGCCTAGAAGGGGGGAACACTGAAGCTTTCTTT.

In its sample, this clone was seen once. The chain carries TRBV29-1 and TRBJ2-5; 12 bases line up with TRBD1. The CDR3 has 14 residues. The germline gives CDR1 SQVTM, CDR2 ANQGSEA. The J segment lost 4 bases and the V segment lost 2 bases, leaving 2 bases of the junction unmatched. CDR3 sequence: CSVERDRGRETQYF. The CDR3 nucleotides read TGCAGCGTTGAAAGGGACAGGGGGCGAGAGACCCAGTACTTC.

Only a few counts were recorded for this clone. The V gene is TRBV11-2, the J gene TRBJ1-1, with 9 bases lining up with TRBD1. CDR3 size: 18 residues. CDR1 and CDR2 from the germline V gene are SGHAT and FQNNGV. Losses at the gene ends were 5 bases for V and 3 bases for J; bases not matched to a gene: 16. The CDR3 DNA reads as TGTGCCAGCAGCAGGCACCGGGACAGGGAGGTCGCGGACACTGAAGCTTTCTTT. It translates to CASSRHRDREVADTEAFF.

The V call is TRBV2, the J call TRBJ2-5; D is unresolved. CDR3 length: 13 amino acids. With 4 bases removed from V and 5 bases from J, the gap between germline ends came to 11 bases. From germline, CDR1 is SNHLY and CDR2 FYNNEI. The CDR3, as DNA: TGTGCCAGCAGTGGTACGAACCGGGAGACCCAGTACTTC. Translated, it gives CASSGTNRETQYF. The full variable domain, rest sourced from reference TRBV2 and TRBJ2-5, is EPEVTQTPSHQVTQMGQEVILRCVPISNHLYFYWYRQILGQKVEFLVSFYNNEISEKSEIFDDQFSVERPDGSNFTLKIRSTKLEDSAMYFCASSGTNRETQYFGPGTRLLVL.

This clone has just one count. The gene calls are TRBV2 and TRBJ1-3; D gene ambiguous. The CDR3 is 16 residues long. Trimming cost V 0 bases and J 0 bases, with 9 bases left between them. Germline V lookup: CDR1 SNHLY, CDR2 FYNNEI. CDR3 region: CASSEASPFSGNTIYF. In DNA, the CDR3 is TGTGCCAGCAGTGAAGCAAGCCCCTTCTCTGGAAACACCATATATTTT.

This clone appeared a single time. The chain links TRBV19 to TRBJ2-5; the match to TRBD2 covers 8 bases. The J segment lost 0 bases and the V segment lost 4 bases, leaving 10 bases of the junction unmatched. The length of the CDR3 is 17 residues. CDR1 LNHDA and CDR2 SQIVND come from the germline V gene (reference sequence). The CDR3 loop reads CASSNWGGGLYQETQYF. CDR3 nucleotides: TGTGCCAGTAGTAATTGGGGCGGGGGGCTTTACCAAGAGACCCAGTACTTC.

CDR3 in amino acids: CASSPPGHNEQFF. The CDR3, as DNA: TGTGCCAGCTCACCACCGGGGCACAATGAGCAGTTCTTC. The chain uses TRBV18 and TRBJ2-1; tentative D call: TRBD1 (5 bases). CDR3 length: 13 residues. CDR1 and CDR2 (germline): KGHSH, LQKENI. Trimming pared 0 bases from V and 5 bases from J, leaving 5 bases between.

V usage is TRBV25-1 and J usage is TRBJ1-2, with a tentative D call TRBD1 (5 bases). V lost 1 base to trimming and J lost 5 bases, with 11 bases between them. Germline CDR1 MGHDK, CDR2 SYGVNS. The CDR3 is 14 amino acids. CDR3 bases: TGTGCCAGCAGTGAATCCCAGGGAAGATATGGCTACACCTTC. This gives the protein CASSESQGRYGYTF.

This chain connects TRBV30 to TRBJ1-6; D unresolved. V lost 3 bases and J lost 1, with 7 bases in between. CDR3 length: 14 amino acids. The V gene's germline CDR1 is GTSNPN and CDR2 SVGIG (reference sequence). The CDR3 loop reads CAWRSGSYNSPLHF. In DNA form, the CDR3 reads TGTGCCTGGAGGAGCGGATCCTATAATTCACCCCTCCACTTT.

J is TRBJ1-2 and V is TRBV5-4; D is ambiguous. CDR1 SGHNT and CDR2 YYREEE come from the germline V gene (reference sequence). Trimming shortened V by 0 bases and J by 3 bases, and 9 bases separated the two germline ends. The CDR3 covers 14 residues. The CDR3 region is CASSLGLRDYGYTF. CDR3 DNA: TGTGCCAGCAGCTTGGGCTTGCGTGACTATGGCTACACCTTC. The whole variable domain, remainder taken from reference TRBV5-4 and TRBJ1-2, is ETGVTQSPTHLIKTRGQQVTLRCSSQSGHNTVSWYQQALGQGPQFIFQYYREEENGRGNFPPRFSGLQFPNYSSELNVNALELDDSALYLCASSLGLRDYGYTFGSGTRLTVV.

This chain connects TRBV7-2 to TRBJ1-2; D might be TRBD1 (5 bases). Germline lookup yields CDR1 SGHTA and CDR2 FQGNSA. This CDR3 is 14 amino acids long. Trimming removed 4 bases at V and 4 bases at J, with 13 bases between. CDR3 DNA sequence: TGTGCCAGCAGCTCTTCGACAGCAGTCTATGGCTACACCTTC. This sequence encodes CASSSSTAVYGYTF.

This clone was detected a few times. V is TRBV5-1 and J is TRBJ2-3; 9 positions match TRBD2. V trimming: 0 bases; J trimming: 4 bases; junction bases outside the gene matches: 9. CDR3 length equals 17 residues. Germline CDR1 reads SGHRS; CDR2 reads YFSETQ. CDR3 amino acids: CASSLAGSGSNSDTQYF. The CDR3 region has the DNA TGCGCCAGCAGCTTGGCAGGTAGCGGGAGTAATTCAGATACGCAGTATTTT. Full variable domain (rest looked up from reference TRBV5-1 and TRBJ2-3): KAGVTQTPRYLIKTRGQQVTLSCSPISGHRSVSWYQQTPGQGLQFLFEYFSETQRNKGNFPGRFSGRQFSNSRSEMNVSTLELGDSALYLCASSLAGSGSNSDTQYFGPGTRLTVL.

The chain carries TRBV7-3 and TRBJ2-1; D perhaps matches TRBD2 (5 bases). Germline CDR1 SGHTA, CDR2 FQGTGA. With 0 bases removed from V and 2 bases from J, the gap between germline ends came to 8 bases. This CDR3 has 15 amino acids. DNA of the CDR3: TGTGCCAGCAGCTTAACCGGGGTAGCCTACAATGAGCAGTTCTTC. Translating gives CASSLTGVAYNEQFF.

A single count supports this clone. V usage is TRBV6-6 and J usage is TRBJ1-4, with 7 positions matching TRBD1. The ends lost 4 bases at V and 8 bases at J; junction bases unmatched: 13. Germline CDR1 and CDR2: MNHNY and SVGAGI (reference sequence). The CDR3 is made up of 16 amino acids. This CDR3 reads CASSWPPGQPREKLFF. In nucleotides, the CDR3 is TGTGCCAGCAGTTGGCCTCCGGGACAGCCCCGAGAAAAACTGTTTTTT.

The genes are TRBV11-2 and TRBJ1-1; D is unclear. The V and J ends lost 5 bases and 6 bases respectively, with 13 bases between them. This CDR3 region has 13 residues. Germline-derived CDR1 and CDR2 are SGHAT and FQNNGV. CDR3 amino acids: CASSTPRRPEAFF. CDR3 in DNA: TGTGCCAGCAGCACCCCGCGGCGGCCTGAAGCTTTCTTT. The whole variable domain, filled in from reference TRBV11-2 and TRBJ1-1, reads EAGVAQSPRYKIIEKRQSVAFWCNPISGHATLYWYQQILGQGPKLLIQFQNNGVVDDSQLPKDRFSAERLKGVDSTLKIQPAKLEDSAVYLCASSTPRRPEAFFGQGTRLTVV.

Points on this clone: Mismatch with germline at one junction end may stem from a read error. CDR3 in DNA: TGTTCCAGCAGCCCGCGGGTCACTGAAGCTTTCTTT. It codes for CSSSPRVTEAFF. The rearrangement joins TRBV7-9 to TRBJ1-1; D ambiguous. CDR1 is SEHNR and CDR2 is FQNEAQ in the germline V gene (reference sequence). This CDR3 is built from 12 residues.